This TCR beta chain was profiled in a study of CD8 T cells in Susac syndrome. Whole-study findings and limits: The study conceded that its TCR sequencing and HLA analysis involved relatively few individuals.

Reverse transcription of roughly 0.5 to 1 ug RNA used random hexamers. The authors amplified TCR beta CDR3 across 54 Vbeta and 13 Jbeta using immunoSEQ multiplex PCR. Each CDR3 protein gets one entry after TCRdb re-called the immunoSEQ multiplex PCR reads with MiXCR. The sample lists 250,000 or so distinct CDR3 sequences; over 85% were seen once. The T cells that were sequenced for TCR beta were CD8+ and CD4+ cells from blood. The CD8+ and CD4+ T cells were isolated magnetically using a negative isolation approach, whereas the TEMRA cells were enriched by FACS. The CDR3 loop spans 19 amino acids. V lost 0 bases, J lost 7 bases, and 28 bases lay in between. Remarks on this clonotype: The antigen is unknown.

The receptor was derived from a human donor with multiple sclerosis. The source material was CD4+ T cells from PBMCs. This sequence joins TRBV5-3 and TRBJ1-2; the D is unclear. TRBV5-3 has ORF status, its function being uncertain. CDR3 protein: CARSLAVRKWGGFYGGYTF. The DNA for the CDR3 is TGTGCCAGAAGCTTGGCCGTTCGTAAGTGGGGAGGGTTCTATGGTGGCTACACCTTC.